Each of the 19 T cell receptor beta chains below was sequenced from the same sample in a study of regulatory T cells in long-lasting Graves disease. The time point is: newly diagnosed GD, antithyroid drugs for less than 3 months. The TCR library used RNA extracted from PBMCs. Relying on iRepertoire HTBI primers and Arm-PCR of CDR3 regions, the team built TCR beta libraries. TCRdb analysed the multiplex PCR reads with MiXCR anew, one entry per CDR3 protein. This table holds over 300,000 distinct CDR3 sequences, about 16% found once. Sample: peripheral blood mononuclear cells (PBMCs), taken at new diagnosis, from a patient treated with antithyroid drugs. These TCRs come from a female donor with Graves disease.

This clonotype was seen a few times. This chain connects TRBV28 to TRBJ2-7; 12 bases agree with TRBD2. The junction had 3 bases not matched to a gene; V was cut back by 4 bases and J by 5 bases. The CDR3 totals 14 residues. Germline assignment: CDR1 MDHEN and CDR2 SYDVKM. CDR3: CASSSTSGGNEQYF. In DNA form, the CDR3 reads TGTGCCAGCAGTTCGACTAGCGGGGGAAACGAGCAGTACTTC.

This clonotype has a handful of counts. This chain joins TRBV10-3 and TRBJ1-2; weak D call: TRBD1 (5 bases). CDR1 ENHRY and CDR2 SYGVKD come from the germline V gene. This CDR3 has 12 amino acids. V lost 8 bases and J 3 bases, leaving 10 bases between the germline ends. Here the CDR3 reads CAIPGRDYGYTF. In DNA, the CDR3 is TGTGCCATCCCGGGACGGGACTATGGCTACACCTTC.

This chain joins TRBV10-2 and TRBJ1-6, with D maybe TRBD1 (5 bases). Germline V gives CDR1 WSHSY, CDR2 SAAADI. V shed 4 bases and J shed 7 bases, with 8 bases lying between them. This CDR3 has 13 residues. Here the CDR3 reads CASSAGGNSPLHF. CDR3 nucleotides: TGCGCCAGCAGTGCTGGGGGGAATTCACCCCTCCACTTT.

This clonotype was recorded at least ten times. The chain has TRBV27 and TRBJ1-2; no firm D call. This CDR3 is 14 amino acids long. Germline V gene lookup returns CDR1 MNHEY and CDR2 SMNVEV (reference sequence). Trimming took 3 bases from V and 8 from J, leaving 16 bases between them. This chain's CDR3 is CASSFAKAGGGYTF. CDR3 in DNA: TGTGCCAGCAGTTTTGCGAAGGCAGGAGGGGGCTACACCTTC.

About this clonotype: This sequence may be a read error, since a much larger clone differs from it by one base. The chain couples TRBV7-2 to TRBJ1-1; TRBD1 matches 7 bases. This CDR3 has 15 residues. Germline V gene lookup returns CDR1 SGHTA and CDR2 FQGNSA. Unmatched junction bases numbered 4, after V lost 0 bases and J lost 3 bases. The CDR3 sequence: CASSLAGGRYTEAFF. The CDR3 region has the DNA TGTGCCAGCAGCTTAGCAGGGGGCCGGTACACTGAAGCTTTCTTT.

This clonotype was counted ten times or more. The V gene is TRBV7-3, the J gene TRBJ2-1; 8 bases match TRBD2. Trimming at V came to 3 bases and at J to 7 bases, leaving 8 bases not matched to a gene. Germline CDR1 reads SGHTA; CDR2 reads FQGTGA. The CDR3 totals 15 residues. The DNA of the CDR3 is TGTGCCAGCAGCTTTTCGGGACTAGTTGGAAATGAGCAGTTCTTC. This codes for CASSFSGLVGNEQFF.

A single count supports this clonotype. This chain uses TRBV28 with TRBJ2-1; D is unresolved. The germline CDR1 and CDR2 sequences are MDHEN and SYDVKM. The CDR3 length is 13 residues. V dropped 6 bases and J dropped 4 bases, with 10 bases sitting between them. The CDR3 is CASRENGYNEQFF. CDR3 bases: TGTGCCAGCAGAGAAAACGGATACAATGAGCAGTTCTTC.

This clonotype was observed at least ten times. The chain recombines TRBV20-1 with TRBJ1-5; possible D gene TRBD1, 5 bases. Germline CDR1 is DFQATT and CDR2 is SNEGSKA (reference sequence). The CDR3 sequence is 15 residues long. The ends were cut back, 0 bases at V and 5 bases at J, with 14 bases in the middle. For the CDR3, the DNA is TGCAGTGCTAGAGATGAGGGGTTTATGCATCAGCCCCAGCATTTT. This codes for CSARDEGFMHQPQHF.

This clonotype has just a few counts. The chain couples TRBV9 to TRBJ2-7, with 9 bases identical to TRBD2. From germline, CDR1 is SGDLS and CDR2 YYNGEE. Trimming at V came to 0 bases and at J to 2 bases, leaving 3 bases not matched to a gene. This CDR3 region has 15 residues. CDR3 nucleotides: TGTGCCAGCAGCGTAGGGACTAGCGAGACCTACGAGCAGTACTTC. Translation gives CASSVGTSETYEQYF.

Ten or more counts support this clonotype. The chain employs TRBV27 and TRBJ2-1; 12 bases line up with TRBD2. CDR1 and CDR2 from the germline V gene are MNHEY and SMNVEV (reference sequence). V shed 3 bases and J 7 bases; nucleotides not matched to a gene: 10. This CDR3 spans 17 amino acids. The CDR3 protein is CASSLRPSSGRGNEQFF. CDR3 nucleotide sequence: TGTGCCAGCAGTTTGAGGCCGTCTAGCGGGAGGGGGAATGAGCAGTTCTTC.

There are many counts of this clonotype. This chain joins TRBV24-1 and TRBJ1-5, with 11 bases matching TRBD1. The V gene end was trimmed by 3 bases and the J gene end by 6 bases; junction bases not matched to a gene: 9. Germline V gives CDR1 KGHDR, CDR2 SFDVKD. The CDR3 runs 17 residues. The CDR3, as DNA: TGTGCCACCAGTGATACCCCGGACAGGGGGCCCAGTCAGCCCCAGCATTTT. It yields the protein CATSDTPDRGPSQPQHF.

At least ten counts were recorded for this clonotype. The V call is TRBV3-1, the J call TRBJ2-7; tentative D call: TRBD2 (6 bases). This CDR3 contains 14 residues. CDR1 is LGHDT and CDR2 is YNNKEL in the germline V gene (reference sequence). Trimming shortened V by 4 bases and J by 2 bases, and 12 bases separated the two germline ends. CDR3 DNA: TGTGCCAGCAGCCTACGGGACTTTCCCTACGAGCAGTACTTC. It yields the protein CASSLRDFPYEQYF.

This clonotype has a single count. The chain recombines TRBV12-3 or TRBV12-4 with TRBJ1-5; the match to TRBD1 covers 8 bases. The CDR3 consists of 14 residues. V lost 5 bases and J lost 11; bases outside the gene matches: 11. This CDR3 reads CASSTGGGLETQHF. In nucleotides, the CDR3 is TGTGCCAGCAGTACAGGGGGGGGCTTAGAGACCCAGCATTTT.

The J gene is TRBJ2-3, the V gene TRBV29-1; no firm D call. Germline CDR1 is SQVTM and CDR2 is ANQGSEA. V was shortened by 7 bases and J by 1 base, with 6 bases between the two germline ends. CDR3 size: 11 residues. The CDR3 sequence is CSGRRTDTQYF. DNA for the CDR3: TGCAGCGGGCGGCGCACAGATACGCAGTATTTT.

This clonotype was detected many times. The V and J genes are TRBV12-5 and TRBJ2-3; 7 positions agree with TRBD1. The CDR3 is made up of 16 amino acids. Trimming removed 2 bases from V and 0 bases from J; junction bases left unmatched: 5. CDR1 is LGHNT, CDR2 FRNRAP, per germline. The CDR3 region has the DNA TGTGCTAGTGGTTTGTCGGGACAGCCTAGCACAGATACGCAGTATTTT. It is translated as CASGLSGQPSTDTQYF.

With regard to this clonotype: A much larger clone sits a single nucleotide away, making a read error possible. The chain couples TRBV2 to TRBJ1-6; D ambiguous. The V gene's germline CDR1 is SNHLY and CDR2 FYNNEI. CDR3 size: 12 residues. CDR3 protein: CASGEVGSPLHF. Written as DNA, the CDR3 is TGTGCCAGCGGTGAGGTTGGCTCACCCCTCCACTTT.

This clonotype came up many times. The V gene is TRBV5-1, the J gene TRBJ2-7; tentatively, D is TRBD2 (5 bases). Germline CDR1 and CDR2: SGHRS and YFSETQ. V was clipped by 0 bases and J by 4 bases, with 11 bases between them. The CDR3 is 14 residues long. This CDR3 reads CASSLDEGGYEQYF. DNA for the CDR3: TGCGCCAGCAGCTTGGACGAGGGCGGGTACGAGCAGTACTTC.

Notes on this clonotype: This sequence is one base from a far larger clone and is likely a read error. The rearrangement links TRBV12-3 or TRBV12-4 to TRBJ2-7, with D perhaps TRBD2 (6 bases). V was cut by 5 bases and J by 6 bases, with 20 bases left in between. The CDR3 sequence is 15 residues long. CDR3: CASSGSTSWGGEQYF. DNA for the CDR3: TGTGCCAGCAGTGGGTCTACTAGCTGGGGTGGCGAGCAGTACTTC.

This clonotype has ten or more counts. This CDR3 reads CASGLRTGGNQPQHF. CDR3 in DNA: TGTGCTAGTGGTTTAAGGACAGGAGGCAATCAGCCCCAGCATTTT. This chain uses TRBV12-5 with TRBJ1-5; 7 positions agree with TRBD1. After removal of 3 bases from V and 2 bases from J, the junction contained 4 bases not matched to a gene. The length of the CDR3 is 15 residues. Looked up from germline, CDR1 is LGHNT and CDR2 is FRNRAP.